The sample holds a few counts of the clone carrying this TCR beta chain. Its antigen is unidentified. The data were taken from a study of T cell repertoires in cytomegalovirus infection. Overall study context: In public TCR beta signatures, there were indications of both CMV infection and matching HLA type. Study conclusions and caveats: Cumulative public TCR beta family frequency identified carriers of CMV plus the relevant HLA.

CDR1 is MNHGY and CDR2 is SAAAGT in the germline V gene. The CDR3 covers 15 residues. The V end lost 6 bases, the J end lost 6 bases, and 21 bases lay between the germline ends. TCRdb recomputed calls from the reads with MiXCR, one row per CDR3 protein. The sample holds about 330,000 distinct CDR3 sequences, 8% to 9.5% seen once. This receptor was obtained from a human donor in good health (CMV status not recorded). Some clones in this sample may be carry-over from other donors' samples. The chain combines TRBV6-8 with TRBJ2-7, with D hard to call. The sequenced material came from PBMCs. The CDR3 region has the DNA TGTGCCAGCAGCCCTATCAGGCAGGACCCGAGCGAGCAGTACTTC. Translating it yields CASSPIRQDPSEQYF.